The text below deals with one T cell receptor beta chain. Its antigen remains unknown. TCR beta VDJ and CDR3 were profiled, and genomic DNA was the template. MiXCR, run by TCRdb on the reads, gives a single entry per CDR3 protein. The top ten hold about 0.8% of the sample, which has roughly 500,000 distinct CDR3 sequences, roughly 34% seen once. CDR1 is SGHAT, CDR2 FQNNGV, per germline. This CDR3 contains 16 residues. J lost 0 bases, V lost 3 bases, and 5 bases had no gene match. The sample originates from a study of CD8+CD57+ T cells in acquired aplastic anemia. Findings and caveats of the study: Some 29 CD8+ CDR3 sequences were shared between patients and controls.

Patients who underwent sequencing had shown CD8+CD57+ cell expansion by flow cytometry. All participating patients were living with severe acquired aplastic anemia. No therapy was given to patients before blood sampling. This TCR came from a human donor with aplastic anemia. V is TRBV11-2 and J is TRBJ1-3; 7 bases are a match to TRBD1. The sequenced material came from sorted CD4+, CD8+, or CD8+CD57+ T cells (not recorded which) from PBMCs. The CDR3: CASSFEGARSGNTIYF. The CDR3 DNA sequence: TGTGCCAGCAGCTTCGAGGGGGCGCGCTCTGGAAACACCATATATTTT.